This T cell receptor (beta chain) was recovered during a study of shared clonotypes between healthy human individuals. Positively selected for CCR7, the CD45RO-negative cells used as naive CD8 cells excluded terminally differentiated effector memory CD45RA+ cells. Libraries were prepared by immunoSEQ multiplex PCR; TCRdb keeps only in-frame clonotypes and omits some of them. The table lists about 2.1 million clones, under 95% of them singletons. Comments on this clone: Its cognate antigen is unknown.

The study, taken as a whole, reports: Rarefaction curves obtained for sorted subsets showed sequencing incomplete despite large depth. The genetic and exposure-history diversity represented was limited by few donors. Sequencing depth was expected to affect clonotype sharing among donors.

The sequenced sample consisted of naive CD8+ T cells from PBMCs. The clonotype was recovered from a man aged 18 to 30 in good health. Some clones in this sample may be carry-over from other donors' samples.

The CDR3 region is CAIRMDTSYEQYF. The CDR3 DNA reads TGTGCCATCAGGATGGACACTTCCTACGAGCAGTACTTC. The chain links TRBV10-3 to TRBJ2-7; D might be TRBD1 (5 bases). Germline V gene lookup returns CDR1 ENHRY and CDR2 SYGVKD. The V end was cut by 6 bases, the J end by 1 base, with 10 bases between. The CDR3 spans 13 residues.